The T cell receptor beta chain described here comes from a study of early T cells in non-severe SARS-CoV-2 infection. As for the study in general: Sequencing of unsorted whole blood was done on bulk RNA, leaving chains unpaired. Findings and caveats of the study: Private and CD4 specificities were missed by VDJdb matching, which favored anti-spike CD8 responses.

Individual cDNA molecules carried attached unique molecular identifiers. In TCRdb, the 5' RACE reads were re-called with MiXCR into one record per CDR3 protein. This table holds about 60,000 distinct CDR3 sequences, 8% to 9.5% found once. This clonotype was seen only a few times. Its target is unknown. The germline gives CDR1 SEHNR, CDR2 FQNEAQ (reference sequence). The CDR3 is 16 amino acids. With 4 bases removed from V and 0 bases from J, the gap between germline ends came to 16 bases. The source of this sequence is an adult who was a healthcare worker with PCR-confirmed SARS-CoV-2 infection or an uninfected control (not recorded which). Sample: whole blood. The genes are TRBV7-9 and TRBJ2-7; D is unresolved. The CDR3: CASSYPERVSSYEQYF. The CDR3 nucleotides read TGTGCCAGCAGCTACCCCGAAAGAGTCAGCTCCTACGAGCAGTACTTC.